One TCR beta chain is described in this entry. The table lists this clonotype with a few counts. The clone's antigen remains unknown. Base quality data are lacking; no much larger clone is found one base away. This sample is drawn from a study of naive and memory T cell subsets (dated by TCRdb to 2016 to 2017). For the study in its entirety: Sorted naive and memory T cell subsets from peripheral blood were analyzed in the study using a UMI-based, open-source pipeline for TCR alpha and beta sequencing. Complete agreement was observed between the functional CMV T cell responses and the IgG serology results. RNA was DNase-treated and reverse transcribed with TCR constant-region primers, mostly using SuperScript III. What the research found in general, with its limitations: RNA-based TCR counts may be influenced by expression changes linked to T cell activation and differentiation. A power law was followed by TCR abundance, with an exponent that differed between naive and memory subsets but was consistent across the three individuals. In both CD4 and CD8 cells, the Gini index increased while Shannon and inverse Simpson diversity decreased from naive through CM, EM and EMRA. The repertoire findings for the naive and memory subsets could not be validated, as no ground truth was available. After error correction, only a single occurrence was seen for over 90% of naive TCR sequences, so much steeper abundance distributions were produced than in memory subsets. Single alpha or beta chain sequences, rather than paired alpha/beta receptors, were used to define clonotypes.

TCR alpha and beta chain libraries were amplified separately from the second PCR step onward. Donor CMV status was determined by IFNgamma production from CD4+ T cells after overnight stimulation of fresh PBMCs with CMV viral lysate. Using Miltenyi beads, CD4 T cells were first positively selected, and CD8 T cells were then positively selected from the CD4-negative fraction. After staining for CD3, CD4, CD8, CD45RA, CD27 and a live/dead dye, cells were sorted on a BD Aria II into four subsets based on CD45RA and CD27. Effector memory cells were sorted as CD45RA-CD27-, and EMRA cells as CD45RA+CD27-. Three healthy volunteers provided blood, and the blood of each volunteer was split into CD4 and CD8 T cells and then into four differentiation subsets. About 0.13 L of peripheral blood was collected from each donor, and PBMC were isolated from the blood using Ficoll-Paque PLUS density-gradient centrifugation. Sorted cells were lysed in RLT buffer, and RNA was extracted with a Qiagen RNeasy kit and stored at -80°C.

Receptor amplification or capture employed UMI-ligation and nested PCR. To cover both TRBC1 and TRBC2, the beta constant-region primer consisted of an equimolar mix of two oligonucleotides. A single-stranded oligonucleotide containing the SP2 primer and a 12-nucleotide UMI was joined to the 3' end of the cDNA by T4 RNA ligase 1. The ligated cDNA went through four rounds of PCR with nested alpha and beta constant-region primers together with the SP2 primer. The ligation reaction was incubated at 16°C for roughly 19-24 hours. PCR2 was typically performed as a SYBR Green qPCR and was stopped at a predetermined threshold so that over-amplification was prevented. All purifications after the first were performed with Agencourt AMPure XP magnetic beads. Library quantification was done by Qubit, followed by a TapeStation check on which the main peak was expected at around 650 bp. The pooled libraries were sequenced on an Illumina MiSeq using v2 2x251 paired-end kits, which usually yielded roughly 1-2 million reads per sample. Each sample's library went into the pool at roughly 4 nM, and roughly 5-8% PhiX was added to help with cluster recognition. Per the authors' processing: V and J genes were assigned to Demultiplexor-processed FASTQ reads by Decombinator through tag matching, with a single base-pair mismatch being allowed. Collapsinator used UMIs to correct both sequencing errors and frequency errors arising from PCR heterogeneity. CDR3Translator translated TCRs and extracted CDR3s from the conserved cysteine to the FGXG phenylalanine, flagging non-productive sequences. Gini, Shannon entropy and inverse Simpson indices were computed after subsampling the repertoires to the same number of UMI-defined TCRs. Clonotype abundance distributions were fitted to a power law by maximum likelihood within the linear range. When run on a single naive CD8 sample, MIGEC and the pipeline yielded similar UMI counts, similar unique TCR numbers and similar clonal distributions. A set of roughly 7,000 CMV-associated CDR3 sequences, compiled from VDJdb and a published dataset, was used to search the repertoires. The raw public reads went through TCRdb reprocessing: fastp at Q25, MiXCR clone calling, in-frame beta chains kept. Each CDR3 protein gets just one entry, which takes the most common genes and DNA from the rows behind it. TCRdb, not the original authors, processed these V and J calls. Here the sample has around 35,000 distinct CDR3 sequences; about an eighth occur a single time. Roughly 21% of the sample comes from the top ten.

The CDR3 numbers 15 residues from cysteine through phenylalanine. The only DNA kept is the CDR3, 45 bases in frame from the first base. Based on the germline V gene, the CDR1 and CDR2 sequences are SGHAT and FQNNGV. After removal of 5 bases from V and 4 bases from J, the junction retains 6 bases not matched to a gene. Sequenced material: effector memory CD4+ T cells from blood. The sample's cell subset or site, from its label and the paper: effector memory, CD45RA- CD27-. The TCR comes from a human donor in good health. Rearrangement joined TRBV11-2 to TRBJ2-2; 8 bases in the junction line up with TRBD1. The CDR3 sequence is CASSQDRAGTGELFF. In nucleotides, the sequence is TGTGCCAGCAGCCAGGACAGGGCGGGCACCGGGGAGCTGTTTTTT. The CDR3 plus the reference TRBV11-2 and TRBJ2-2 genes for the other parts give the full variable domain: EAGVAQSPRYKIIEKRQSVAFWCNPISGHATLYWYQQILGQGPKLLIQFQNNGVVDDSQLPKDRFSAERLKGVDSTLKIQPAKLEDSAVYLCASSQDRAGTGELFFGEGSRLTVL.